This note documents a single T cell receptor beta chain sequence. Its antigen remains unknown. This record belongs to a study of Ad26.COV2.S vaccination and SARS-CoV-2 variants. Study-wide background: Ad26.COV2.S arm of COV1001 included the donor. The study gave Ad26.COV2.S intramuscularly, once or twice 56 days apart.

Study-wide findings and caveats: The placebo group had lower spike-specific TCR breadth than the vaccine recipients did.

J gave up 4 bases and V 4 bases, and 4 bases lay outside the gene matches. This CDR3 contains 14 residues. Per the germline V gene, CDR1 is SGHDT and CDR2 is YYEEEE. As for treatment: about 20 received Ad26.COV2.S at low or high dose, single or two shots; about 5 received placebo; per-sample allocation not given. Vaccine and placebo recipients were sampled on day 63 after the first injection. The method was immunoSEQ multiplex PCR; TCRdb's version includes in-frame clones alone and lacks a portion of them. The table has about 400,000 clones, approximately 86% seen once. The V call is TRBV5-6, the J call TRBJ2-2, with 7 bases aligning to TRBD1. Sequencing was performed on peripheral blood, taken in a trial of Ad26.COV2.S vaccine versus placebo. The sequence derives from a person aged 18 to 65 who received the Ad26.COV2.S COVID-19 vaccine or a placebo. The CDR3 DNA sequence: TGTGCCAGCAGCCTTGACAGGGCCACCGGGGAGCTGTTTTTT. Amino acids: CASSLDRATGELFF. Based on the CDR3 plus reference TRBV5-6 and TRBJ2-2, the full variable domain is DAGVTQSPTHLIKTRGQQVTLRCSPKSGHDTVSWYQQALGQGPQFIFQYYEEEERQRGNFPDRFSGHQFPNYSSELNVNALLLGDSALYLCASSLDRATGELFFGEGSRLTVL.